The clone carrying this T cell receptor (beta chain) appeared a few times. Its specificity is not known. The sample comes from a study of human T cells and chemical hapten exposure. Study conclusions and caveats: Expanded TCRs produced significantly more large CDR3 similarity clusters than controls did.

Authors' processing steps: There were a median of approximately 100,000 TCRs per sample, with a range from roughly 20,000 to 690,600. TCRdb processed the RACE reads anew with MiXCR; each CDR3 protein has one entry. The V and J calls follow TCRdb's processing rather than the paper's. The repertoire includes under 400,000 distinct CDR3 sequences, roughly 5% of them detected once, and around 2.6% sits in the top ten. The V and J ends lost 10 bases and 5 bases, in that order; junction bases with no gene match: 9. This CDR3 is 13 amino acids long. Per germline, CDR1 SNHLY and CDR2 FYNNEI. Time point here: pre-sensitization, week 0. Documented treatment: therapeutic diphenylcyclopropenone sensitization with weekly scalp DPC.

The material was whole blood, obtained in connection with sensitization to the hapten diphenylcyclopropenone (DPC). This receptor was obtained from a woman aged 45 to 65 with alopecia areata. Some clones in this sample may be carry-over from other donors' samples. The V and J genes are TRBV2 and TRBJ2-7; 9 positions agree with TRBD1. The CDR3 protein is CATRRGQGHEQYF. The DNA of the CDR3 is TGTGCCACCCGGAGGGGACAGGGCCACGAGCAGTACTTC.